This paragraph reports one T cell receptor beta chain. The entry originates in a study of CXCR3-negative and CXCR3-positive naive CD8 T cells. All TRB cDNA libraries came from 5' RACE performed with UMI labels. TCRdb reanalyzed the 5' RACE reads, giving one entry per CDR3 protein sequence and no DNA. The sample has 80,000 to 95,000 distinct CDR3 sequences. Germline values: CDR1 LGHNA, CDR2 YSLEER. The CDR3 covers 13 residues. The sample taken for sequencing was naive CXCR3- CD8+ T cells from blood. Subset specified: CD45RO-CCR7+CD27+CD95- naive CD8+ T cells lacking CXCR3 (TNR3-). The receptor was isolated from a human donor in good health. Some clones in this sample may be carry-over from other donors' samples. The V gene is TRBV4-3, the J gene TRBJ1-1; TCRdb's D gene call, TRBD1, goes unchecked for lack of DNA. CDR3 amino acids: CASSRGQDTEAFF.